This TCR beta chain was identified during a study of neoadjuvant anti-PD-1 for oral cavity cancer. For the study at large: Around day 43, patients without progression received a fourth nivolumab dose before surgery.

The protocol was immunoSEQ multiplex PCR, while the TCRdb copy is restricted to in-frame clones and leaves out a portion. The table has some 8,000 clones, roughly 70% seen once; the top ten hold roughly 2.8%. Time point denoted: after neoadjuvant nivolumab, at surgical resection. The germline V gene has CDR1 SNHLY and CDR2 FYNNEI. The length of the CDR3 is 13 residues. The V and J ends lost 3 bases and 1 base respectively, with 6 bases between them. The TCR originated in a person between 40 and 79 years old with oral cavity squamous cell carcinoma. J is TRBJ1-2 and V is TRBV2; D is uncertain. The material sequenced was PBMCs, taken after nivolumab (anti-PD-1) treatment. The CDR3 protein is CASSDSHNYGYTF. CDR3 nucleotide sequence: TGTGCCAGCAGTGACTCCCATAACTATGGCTACACCTTC.